This T cell receptor (beta chain) was identified during a study of shared clonotypes between healthy human individuals (TCRdb year 2020). In terms of the full investigation: Two women and a few men aged 18 to 49 years were included in the cohort. For each donor, CD4 naive and CD4 memory were each given three plates, CD8 naive was given two plates, and CD8 memory was given one plate. To estimate repertoire size and how much clonotype sharing occurs between individuals, the study deeply sequenced the blood TCR repertoires of roughly 5 healthy adults. Different laboratories and diverse techniques were used to prepare libraries and sequence TCR repertoires, to increase sequencing depth and limit assay-specific biases. Between about 0.85 and 9.5 billion PBMCs per donor were obtained by leukapheresis.

CDR1 MNHEY and CDR2 SMNVEV are derived from the germline V gene (reference sequence). Trimming removed 3 bases from V and 4 bases from J, leaving 15 bases between the germline ends. Inclusive of the bounding cysteine and phenylalanine, the CDR3 is 16 residues long. The sequence is cut down to CDR3 DNA, 48 bases in frame from base 1. The donors were healthy, HIV-negative adults with no recently reported acute infections or vaccinations. Every donor was a Caucasian adult residing in Nashville, Tennessee, USA. Magnetic negative selection was used to enrich CD4+ T cells, after which naive cells were positively selected on CD45RA and the negative fraction became the memory subset. Blood was obtained by leukapheresis, after which PBMCs were separated by Ficoll-Histopaque density gradient centrifugation and cryopreserved in liquid nitrogen vapor phase. Analytical flow cytometry was used to check the purity and quantity of each magnetically sorted T cell population. From each sorted fraction, genomic DNA was isolated and quantified by UV absorbance on a Nanodrop 2000c.

Here is what the overall study found, with its caveats: Sampling was restricted to blood, and TCR repertoires in tissue are likely to differ from TCR repertoires in blood. Across four donors, approximately 4.6% of naive CD4, roughly 3.8% of naive CD8, under 2.5% of memory CD4, and approximately 0.4% of memory CD8 clonotypes were shared. Naive subsets generally had larger estimated clonotype richness than memory subsets. Higher generation probabilities were observed for clonotypes shared by all four sorted-subset donors than for non-shared clonotypes. Pairwise subsampling indicated that sequencing depth was expected to affect the degree of clonotype sharing among donors. Incomplete sequencing was indicated by rarefaction of sorted-subset datasets, despite the large sequencing depth. Because the study included only a small number of donors, the genetic and exposure-history diversity represented was limited.

In its sample, this clone was seen a few times. No antigen is known for it. The sample holds no much larger clone one base away, and base qualities are not on file. TCR CDR3 regions were amplified from genomic DNA by multiplex PCR using the deep immunoSEQ assay. Extracted genomic DNA from each cell subset was distributed evenly across all wells of several immunoSEQ 96-well plates, and each plate was treated as a replicate. For sorted subsets, 150 to 250 ng genomic DNA, equal to 30,000 to 35,000 T cell genomes, was loaded into each replicate PCR. The purified libraries were quantified using a Qubit 3.0 fluorometer, sized with a Bioanalyzer 2100, and then quantified again using the KAPA Library Quantification kit. A separate single-read 150-cycle Illumina NextSeq 550 flow cell was used to sequence each immunoSEQ 96-well plate. The paper's processing steps were these. Because the immunoSEQ output held only junctional sequences and lacked quality scores, the filtering could not match the filtering applied to full-length reads. To assign V/J genes and CDR3, sequences were annotated using PyIR, a Python wrapper for IgBLAST v1.9, with IMGT germline references. Reads with weak V/J assignments (E-value above 1e-6), missing CDR3, stop codons, out-of-frame junctions, or ambiguous translated residues were removed. V3J clonotypes were defined as sequences sharing the same inferred V gene, J gene, and CDR3 amino acid sequence. The percentage overlap between two repertoires was calculated by dividing the number of shared unique clonotypes by the size of the smaller repertoire. RTK rarefaction, the Chao1 estimator, and Recon v2.1 estimates of unobserved clonotypes were used to assess repertoire richness. For all TCRbeta clonotypes obtained by the gDNA method from a few donors, generation probabilities were computed with OLGA. Sourced from immuneACCESS, this table was stored by TCRdb with only in-frame sequences that have V and J called. A share of the clones is absent; for the studies checked, an unresolved V gene accounts for under half, and the remainder has no known explanation. V and J calls and clone size are those listed in that table; D and trimming were worked out from the DNA. The sample table contains fewer than 1.4 million clones; only one count was recorded for about 80% of them. Together, the top ten hold under 0.8% of the sample.

This TCR was recovered from a man in his late teens or twenties in good health. Some clones in this sample may be carry-over from other donors' samples. The chain is encoded by TRBV27 joined to TRBJ2-2; the D segment is perhaps TRBD1 or TRBD2, each sharing 5 matched bases. The source material was memory CD4+ T cells from PBMCs. The cell subset or site tag for this specimen amounts to: CD45RA-negative fraction. The CDR3 sequence is CASSFYGVGGTGELFF. The sequenced DNA is TGTGCCAGCAGTTTCTATGGAGTTGGGGGCACCGGGGAGCTGTTTTTT.